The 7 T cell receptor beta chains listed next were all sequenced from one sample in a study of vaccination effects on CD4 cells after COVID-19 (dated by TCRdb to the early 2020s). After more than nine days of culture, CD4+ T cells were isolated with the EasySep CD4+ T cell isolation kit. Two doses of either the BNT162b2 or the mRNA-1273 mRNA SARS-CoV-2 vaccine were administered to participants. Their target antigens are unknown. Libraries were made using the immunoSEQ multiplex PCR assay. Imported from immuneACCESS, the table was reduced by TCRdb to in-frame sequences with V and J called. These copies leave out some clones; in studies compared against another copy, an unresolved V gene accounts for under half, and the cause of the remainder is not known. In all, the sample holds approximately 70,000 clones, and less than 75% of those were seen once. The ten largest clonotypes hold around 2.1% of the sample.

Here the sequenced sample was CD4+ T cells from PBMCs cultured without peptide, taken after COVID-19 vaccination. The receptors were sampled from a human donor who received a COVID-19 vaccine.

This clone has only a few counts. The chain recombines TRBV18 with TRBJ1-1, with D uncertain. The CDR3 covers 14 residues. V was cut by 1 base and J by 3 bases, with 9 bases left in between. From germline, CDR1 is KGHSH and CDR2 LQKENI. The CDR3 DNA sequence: TGTGCCAGCTCACCACAGGGCGGGGACACTGAAGCTTTCTTT. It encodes CASSPQGGDTEAFF. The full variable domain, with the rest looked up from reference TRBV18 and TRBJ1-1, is NAGVMQNPRHLVRRRGQEARLRCSPMKGHSHVYWYRQLPEEGLKFMVYLQKENIIDESGMPKERFSAEFPKEGPSILRIQQVVRGDSAAYFCASSPQGGDTEAFFGQGTRLTVV.

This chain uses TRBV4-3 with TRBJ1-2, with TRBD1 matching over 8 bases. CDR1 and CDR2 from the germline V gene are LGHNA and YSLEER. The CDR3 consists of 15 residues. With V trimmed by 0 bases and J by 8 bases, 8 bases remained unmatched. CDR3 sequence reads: CASSQDFQGARGYTF. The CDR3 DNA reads TGCGCCAGCAGCCAAGATTTTCAGGGGGCGAGGGGCTACACCTTC.

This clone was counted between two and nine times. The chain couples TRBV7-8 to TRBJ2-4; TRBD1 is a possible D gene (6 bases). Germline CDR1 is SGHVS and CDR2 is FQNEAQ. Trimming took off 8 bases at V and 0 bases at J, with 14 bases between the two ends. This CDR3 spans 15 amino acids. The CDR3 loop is CASGDRRRAKNIQYF. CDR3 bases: TGTGCCAGCGGAGACAGGCGACGAGCCAAAAACATTCAGTACTTC.

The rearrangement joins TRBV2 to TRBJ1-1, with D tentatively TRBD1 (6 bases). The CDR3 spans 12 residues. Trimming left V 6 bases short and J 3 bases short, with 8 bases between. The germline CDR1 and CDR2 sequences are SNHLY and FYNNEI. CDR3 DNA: TGTGCCAGCAGGAGGGGGGACACTGAAGCTTTCTTT. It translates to CASRRGDTEAFF.

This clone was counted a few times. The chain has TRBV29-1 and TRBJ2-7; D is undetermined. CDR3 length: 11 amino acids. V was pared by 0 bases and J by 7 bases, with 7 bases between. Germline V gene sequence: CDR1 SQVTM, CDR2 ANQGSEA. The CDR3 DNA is TGCAGCGTTGAAGATGGGGTGGAGCAGTACGTC. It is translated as CSVEDGVEQYV.

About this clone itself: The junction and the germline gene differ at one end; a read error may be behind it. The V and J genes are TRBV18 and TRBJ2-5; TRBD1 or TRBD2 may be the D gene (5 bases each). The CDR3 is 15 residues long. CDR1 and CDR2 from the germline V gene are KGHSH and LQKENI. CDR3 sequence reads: CASSAPGTWEETQYF. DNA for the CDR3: TGTGCCAGCTCAGCACCCGGGACGTGGGAAGAGACCCAGTACTTC.

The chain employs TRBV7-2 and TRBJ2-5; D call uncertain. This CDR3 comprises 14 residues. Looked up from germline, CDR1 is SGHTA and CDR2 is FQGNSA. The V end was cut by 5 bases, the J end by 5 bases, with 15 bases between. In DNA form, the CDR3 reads TGTGCCAGCAGCGGCTGGTCTAAAAACGAGACCCAGTACTTC. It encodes CASSGWSKNETQYF.